This entry is about one T cell receptor (beta chain). Participants came from fewer than 25 US areas, aged about 18 to 89 years. Two negative PCRs, clearance, or symptom resolution characterized the recovered Cohort 3 donors. The length of the CDR3 is 13 residues. Germline V CDR1 and CDR2: SGHVS, FQNEAQ. V lost 2 bases, J lost 5 bases, and 9 bases lay in between. The source of the sample is a study of blood T cell repertoires in COVID-19. About the study: The cDNA or gDNA used as material had been derived from T cells, B-cell-depleted T cells, or PBMCs.

In the original analysis: Estimates of nucleated cell counts were drawn from the amplification of reference gene primers. The method was immunoSEQ multiplex PCR; TCRdb's version includes in-frame clones alone and lacks a portion of them. That table gives V, J and clone size, and the DNA gave D and trimming. The sample has 200,000 to 250,000 clones; roughly 84% are singletons. This chain connects TRBV7-8 to TRBJ1-1; TRBD1 might be the D (5 bases). This clonotype was sampled from a woman aged 35 to 49 who had recovered from COVID-19. Sequences were obtained from PBMCs or T cells enriched from blood (not recorded which). CDR3 loop: CASSLTQGTEAFF. The CDR3 DNA is TGTGCCAGCAGCTTAACCCAGGGAACTGAAGCTTTCTTT.